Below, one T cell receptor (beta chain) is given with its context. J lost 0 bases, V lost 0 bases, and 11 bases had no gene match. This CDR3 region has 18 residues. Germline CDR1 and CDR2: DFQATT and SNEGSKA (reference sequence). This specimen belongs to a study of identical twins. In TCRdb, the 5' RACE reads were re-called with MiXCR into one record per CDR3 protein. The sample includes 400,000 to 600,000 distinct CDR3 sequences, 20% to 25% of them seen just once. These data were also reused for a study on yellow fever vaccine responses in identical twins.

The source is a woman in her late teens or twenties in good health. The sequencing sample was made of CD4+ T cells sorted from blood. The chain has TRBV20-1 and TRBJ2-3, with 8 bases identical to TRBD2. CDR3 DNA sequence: TGCAGTGCTAGAGATCTGGACCGACTAGCGAAAAGCACAGATACGCAGTATTTT. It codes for CSARDLDRLAKSTDTQYF.